This TCR beta chain was captured in a study of OX40 agonist ivuxolimab in advanced cancers. Germline CDR1 is SGDLS and CDR2 is YYNGEE. The CDR3 is 14 amino acids. With 5 bases clipped from V and 5 bases from J, the junction kept 9 bases outside the gene matches. This clone was recorded a few times. The method was immunoSEQ multiplex PCR; TCRdb's version includes in-frame clones alone and lacks a portion of them. The data contain 15,000 to 20,000 clones, 70% to 80% of them seen just once; the ten biggest clones take up more than 25%. The receptor was isolated from an adult with an advanced solid tumor such as melanoma, head and neck, liver or kidney cancer. Here the sequenced sample was CD4+ or CD8+ T cells sorted from blood, taken in a trial of the OX40 agonist ivuxolimab. The chain recombines TRBV9 with TRBJ1-2, with 7 bases aligning to TRBD1. DNA for the CDR3: TGTGCCAGCAGGGGGACGTCAGGGGGATATGGCTACACCTTC. It is translated as CASRGTSGGYGYTF.